These 30 T cell receptor beta chains came from one sample sequenced in a study of OX40 agonist ivuxolimab in advanced cancers. To prepare the library, the immunoSEQ multiplex PCR assay was applied. What TCRdb holds here is the immuneACCESS table cut down to in-frame rearrangements. Part of the clones is not present; checked against another copy, under half of the missing clones reflect an unresolved V gene, and the others are unexplained. The sample yields roughly 41,000 clones; 90% to 95% were counted once. Approximately 4.4% of the sample is held by the ten biggest clonotypes. Sample: CD4+ or CD8+ T cells sorted from blood, taken in a trial of the OX40 agonist ivuxolimab. The receptors were sampled from an adult with an advanced solid tumor such as melanoma, head and neck, liver or kidney cancer.

This clone was recorded once. The chain links TRBV13 to TRBJ1-2; D uncertain. This CDR3 comprises 12 residues. The germline CDR1 and CDR2 sequences are PRHDT and FYEKMQ (reference sequence). V was trimmed by 1 base and J by 7 bases, leaving 7 bases between them. The CDR3 region has the DNA TGTGCCAGCAGCTTAGTGGGTTCTGGCTACACCTTC. As protein: CASSLVGSGYTF.

The rearrangement uses TRBV7-8 and TRBJ2-1; TRBD2 aligns across 10 bases. The CDR3 has 15 residues. Germline trimming cut 5 bases from V and 4 bases from J; bases unmatched to any gene: 5. The germline CDR1 and CDR2 sequences are SGHVS and FQNEAQ. CDR3 protein: CASSTASGGYNEQFF. The CDR3 DNA reads as TGTGCCAGCAGCACCGCTAGCGGGGGATACAATGAGCAGTTCTTC.

The V and J genes are TRBV4-1 and TRBJ1-1; 9 nucleotides match TRBD1. The CDR3 spans 15 residues. J lost 0 bases, V lost 3 bases, and 2 bases had no gene match. Germline V CDR1 and CDR2: MGHRA, YSYEKL. CDR3 sequence reads: CASSQDRGMNTEAFF. CDR3 coding DNA: TGCGCCAGCAGCCAGGACAGGGGAATGAACACTGAAGCTTTCTTT.

The V call is TRBV19, the J call TRBJ1-1; D gene unclear. This CDR3 contains 13 residues. The V end lost 3 bases, the J end lost 1 base, and 6 bases lay between the germline ends. Looked up from germline, CDR1 is LNHDA and CDR2 is SQIVND (reference sequence). This CDR3 is CASSMTSNTEAFF. CDR3 DNA: TGTGCCAGTAGTATGACTTCGAACACTGAAGCTTTCTTT.

The chain is built from TRBV11-3 and TRBJ2-7, with unresolved D. The CDR3 spans 12 residues. Germline CDR1 is SGHNT and CDR2 is YENEEA. The V end was cut by 8 bases, the J end by 2 bases, with 10 bases between. In nucleotides, the CDR3 is TGTGCCAGCGGGGTAGAAACCTACGAGCAGTACTTC. It is translated as CASGVETYEQYF.

The J gene is TRBJ2-5, the V gene TRBV4-1; maybe TRBD2 (5 bases). The length of the CDR3 is 15 residues. Germline CDR1 and CDR2: MGHRA and YSYEKL. Trimming shortened V by 0 bases and J by 5 bases, and 13 bases separated the two germline ends. The CDR3 DNA follows: TGCGCCAGCAGCCAAGAGAAGGGAGTGGTGGAGACCCAGTACTTC. Amino acids: CASSQEKGVVETQYF.

This chain links TRBV28 with TRBJ2-7, with D unresolved. The CDR3 totals 16 residues. Germline V gene lookup returns CDR1 MDHEN and CDR2 SYDVKM. The V end was cut by 2 bases, the J end by 5 bases, with 19 bases between. The CDR3 protein is CASSLVFLDLSNEQYV. CDR3 nucleotides: TGTGCCAGCAGTTTAGTTTTCTTAGACTTGTCCAACGAGCAGTACGTC.

CDR3 residues: CASSFFGANVLTF. DNA of the CDR3: TGTGCCAGCAGTTTCTTTGGGGCCAACGTCCTGACTTTC. The chain joins TRBV27 to TRBJ2-6; no clear D. The V gene's germline CDR1 is MNHEY and CDR2 SMNVEV (reference sequence). CDR3 length: 13 residues. V was shortened by 3 bases and J by 3 bases, with 3 bases between the two germline ends.

The chain combines TRBV4-1 with TRBJ1-2; TRBD1 might be the D (6 bases). V lost 3 bases and J 4 bases, leaving 15 bases between the germline ends. Germline V lookup: CDR1 MGHRA, CDR2 YSYEKL. CDR3 length: 15 amino acids. This CDR3 is CASSQEIGQTYGYTF. The CDR3, as DNA: TGCGCCAGCAGCCAGGAGATCGGACAGACCTATGGCTACACCTTC.

The chain joins TRBV11-2 to TRBJ1-4; TRBD1 matches at 8 bases. After removal of 5 bases from V and 3 bases from J, the junction contained 5 bases not matched to a gene. The CDR3 is made up of 15 amino acids. Per germline, CDR1 SGHAT and CDR2 FQNNGV. As DNA, the CDR3 is TGTGCCAGCAGCCCCACGACAGGGGCTAATGAAAAACTGTTTTTT. Translation gives CASSPTTGANEKLFF.

This clone appeared a few times. The chain uses TRBV27 and TRBJ1-5, with D possibly matching TRBD1 (5 bases). This CDR3 is 13 amino acids long. The ends were cut back, 6 bases at V and 5 bases at J, with 11 bases in the middle. Germline CDR1 MNHEY, CDR2 SMNVEV (reference sequence). This CDR3 is CASSPGAYQPQHF. DNA for the CDR3: TGTGCCAGCAGCCCCGGGGCCTATCAGCCCCAGCATTTT.

This rearrangement joins TRBV27 to TRBJ1-1, with 9 nucleotides matching TRBD1. V was clipped by 4 bases and J by 5 bases; unmatched bases: 5. The CDR3 is 14 residues long. Looked up from germline, CDR1 is MNHEY and CDR2 is SMNVEV (reference sequence). As DNA, the CDR3 is TGTGCCAGCAGTTCCTACAGGGGGCGAACTGAAGCTTTCTTT. Translation gives CASSSYRGRTEAFF.

This clone was seen a single time. The V call is TRBV6-5, the J call TRBJ2-1, with D maybe TRBD2 (5 bases). The ends were cut back, 2 bases at V and 2 bases at J, with 7 bases in the middle. Germline V gives CDR1 MNHEY, CDR2 SVGAGI. The CDR3 consists of 14 residues. The CDR3 sequence: CASSYRGTYNEQFF. CDR3 nucleotides: TGTGCCAGCAGTTACAGAGGGACCTACAATGAGCAGTTCTTC.

The V and J genes are TRBV7-9 and TRBJ2-1; TRBD2 agrees at 7 bases. Germline V gene lookup returns CDR1 SEHNR and CDR2 FQNEAQ (reference sequence). The V segment lost 3 bases and the J segment 12 bases; nucleotides outside the gene matches: 5. The CDR3 is 12 residues long. This CDR3 reads CASSLGGNWQFF. CDR3 DNA: TGTGCCAGCAGCTTGGGAGGGAATTGGCAGTTCTTC. The variable domain in full, completed from reference TRBV7-9 and TRBJ2-1, reads DTGVSQNPRHKITKRGQNVTFRCDPISEHNRLYWYRQTLGQGPEFLTYFQNEAQLEKSRLLSDRFSAERPKGSFSTLEIQRTEQGDSAMYLCASSLGGNWQFFGPGTRLTVL.

The V call is TRBV19, the J call TRBJ2-1; 9 bases agree with TRBD1. The CDR3 sequence is 15 residues long. V was pared by 6 bases and J by 6 bases, with 9 bases of the junction left unmatched. CDR1 LNHDA and CDR2 SQIVND come from the germline V gene (reference sequence). CDR3 in DNA: TGTGCCAGTAGCCAAGTAAGGGACAGGGTCAATGAGCAGTTCTTC. Protein: CASSQVRDRVNEQFF.

V usage is TRBV25-1 and J usage is TRBJ1-4; TRBD1 matches 10 bases. This CDR3 has 14 amino acids. V gave up 8 bases and J gave up 8 bases; unmatched junction bases: 8. Germline values: CDR1 MGHDK, CDR2 SYGVNS. The CDR3 region has the DNA TGTGCCAGCCGGGGGGGGACAGGGGACGAAAAACTGTTTTTT. Amino acids: CASRGGTGDEKLFF.

The chain recombines TRBV7-9 with TRBJ2-4; D perhaps matches TRBD2 (5 bases). CDR3 length equals 15 residues. The germline V gene has CDR1 SEHNR and CDR2 FQNEAQ (reference sequence). Deletions cut 4 bases from V and 10 bases from J, with 20 bases between. CDR3 bases: TGTGCCAGCAGCTCCCCTGTCGGACGAGGGATTATTCAGTACTTC. Translation: CASSSPVGRGIIQYF.

The chain joins TRBV28 to TRBJ2-7; weak D call: TRBD2 (6 bases). V lost 5 bases and J 3 bases, leaving 17 bases between the germline ends. In germline, CDR1 is MDHEN, CDR2 SYDVKM. The CDR3 consists of 15 residues. The CDR3 loop is CASSPIGTLGYEQYF. The CDR3, as DNA: TGTGCCAGCAGTCCAATAGGGACTTTAGGCTACGAGCAGTACTTC.

The chain couples TRBV30 to TRBJ2-1; the D gene could be TRBD1 or TRBD2 (5 bases each). CDR1 and CDR2 (germline): GTSNPN, SVGIG (reference sequence). V lost 3 bases, J lost 0 bases, and 9 bases lay in between. The CDR3 contains 14 residues. CDR3 sequence reads: CAWRGPSSYNEQFF. The CDR3 coding sequence is TGTGCCTGGAGGGGACCGAGCTCCTACAATGAGCAGTTCTTC.

This chain connects TRBV4-2 to TRBJ1-2, with D possibly TRBD1 on 6 matching bases. The CDR3 covers 15 residues. Germline loops: CDR1 LGHNA, CDR2 YNFKEQ. V was clipped by 7 bases and J by 4 bases, with 19 bases between them. In DNA, the CDR3 is TGTGCCAGCACCTCACCGGGGGGGCTTAGCTATGGCTACACCTTC. Its protein product is CASTSPGGLSYGYTF.

This rearrangement joins TRBV11-2 to TRBJ1-3; D remains ambiguous. The CDR3 is 15 amino acids. Trimming pared 2 bases from V and 4 bases from J, leaving 12 bases between. CDR1 and CDR2 from the germline V gene are SGHAT and FQNNGV. The CDR3 region is CASSLNMGWGNTIYF. CDR3 bases: TGTGCCAGCAGCTTAAATATGGGGTGGGGAAACACCATATATTTT.

V gene TRBV7-9 combines with J gene TRBJ1-5; possible D gene TRBD1, 5 bases. The CDR3 consists of 14 residues. The V end was cut by 5 bases, the J end by 6 bases, with 14 bases between. Germline V lookup: CDR1 SEHNR, CDR2 FQNEAQ (reference sequence). The CDR3 region is CASSLGGVSQPQHF. The CDR3 coding sequence is TGTGCCAGCAGCCTGGGGGGGGTTAGTCAGCCCCAGCATTTT.

The chain employs TRBV5-5 and TRBJ2-7; D tentatively fits TRBD1 or TRBD2 (6 bases each). V lost 1 base and J 4 bases, leaving 12 bases between the germline ends. The CDR3 totals 14 residues. Germline V gives CDR1 SGHKS, CDR2 YYEKEE (reference sequence). The chain's CDR3 is CASSLYGGLYEQYV. The CDR3 bases are TGTGCCAGCAGCTTGTACGGGGGCTTGTACGAGCAGTACGTC.

This rearrangement joins TRBV28 to TRBJ1-4, with 8 bases that match TRBD1. This CDR3 region has 18 residues. The ends lost 4 bases at V and 2 bases at J; junction bases unmatched: 12. CDR1 is MDHEN and CDR2 is SYDVKM in the germline V gene. CDR3 nucleotide sequence: TGTGCCAGCAGTTCGGCCAGGGGGCTGAGGGAGACTAATGAAAAACTGTTTTTT. Its translation is CASSSARGLRETNEKLFF.

The V gene is TRBV7-9, the J gene TRBJ2-1; TRBD2 matches 10 bases. The junction had 4 bases not matched to a gene; V was cut back by 3 bases and J by 5 bases. In germline, CDR1 is SEHNR, CDR2 FQNEAQ (reference sequence). The CDR3 is 15 residues long. The DNA of the CDR3 is TGTGCCAGCAGCTTTTTCGGGACTAGCGACAATGAGCAGTTCTTC. It translates to CASSFFGTSDNEQFF.

This clone was detected a few times. The rearrangement uses TRBV7-9 and TRBJ1-6, with TRBD1 as a possible D gene (6 bases). Germline V CDR1 and CDR2: SEHNR, FQNEAQ (reference sequence). The CDR3 runs 16 residues. Trimming pared 4 bases from V and 0 bases from J, leaving 10 bases between. The DNA of the CDR3 is TGTGCCAGCAGCTCCCAGGGGAGCTCCTATAATTCACCCCTCCACTTT. This gives the protein CASSSQGSSYNSPLHF.

J is TRBJ2-3 and V is TRBV6-4; 7 bases are shared with TRBD2. Losses at the gene ends were 6 bases for V and 0 bases for J; bases not matched to a gene: 6. Germline V gene sequence: CDR1 MRHNA, CDR2 SNTAGT. The CDR3 sequence is 15 residues long. In DNA, the CDR3 is TGTGCCAGCAGCCAACTAGCGTCTAGCACAGATACGCAGTATTTT. Amino acid sequence: CASSQLASSTDTQYF.

The V gene is TRBV9, the J gene TRBJ1-4; D call uncertain. CDR3 size: 14 residues. Germline V gene data show CDR1 as SGDLS and CDR2 as YYNGEE. V was shortened by 3 bases and J by 5 bases, with 11 bases between the two germline ends. CDR3 DNA sequence: TGTGCCAGCAGCGCCCTCAAGGAGAATGAAAAACTGTTTTTT. Translated: CASSALKENEKLFF.

The CDR3 region has the DNA TGTGCCAGCAGCGTAGGCCCATTTGGGGACGAGCAGTACGTC. Amino acid sequence: CASSVGPFGDEQYV. The chain combines TRBV9 with TRBJ2-7; D not certain. This CDR3 has 14 amino acids. Trimming pared 0 bases from V and 5 bases from J, leaving 12 bases between. Germline V gene lookup returns CDR1 SGDLS and CDR2 YYNGEE.

V and J are TRBV10-3 and TRBJ2-2, with TRBD2 matching 13 bases. Germline V gene sequence: CDR1 ENHRY, CDR2 SYGVKD. The CDR3 length is 14 residues. V shed 10 bases, J shed 7 bases, and the junction held 6 bases outside the gene matches. The DNA of the CDR3 is TGTGCCACCCGCCGGACTAGCGGGAGCGGGGAGCTGTTTTTT. This codes for CATRRTSGSGELFF.